This TCR beta chain was recorded in a study of T cell clonality in common variable immunodeficiency. Overall study results and limits: Fewer TCRbeta clones were shared among CVID subjects than controls.

Comments on this clone: Its matching antigen is unknown. The sequence runs out 3 residues before the end of the CDR3; the remainder is reconstructed from the germline J gene.

Method: immunoSEQ multiplex PCR; TCRdb's copy keeps in-frame clones and lacks some. The specimen gives about 31,000 clones without singletons; the ten biggest hold approximately 3.9%. CDR3 length: 15 amino acids. The germline V gene encodes CDR1 ENHRY and CDR2 SYGVKD. After removal of 5 bases from V and 4 bases from J, the junction contained 3 bases not matched to a gene. This receptor was obtained from a person between 18 and 75 years old in good health. J is TRBJ2-1 and V is TRBV10-3; 12 positions agree with TRBD2. Input material: peripheral blood mononuclear cells. The CDR3 sequence is CAISTGTSGYNEQFF. The part of the CDR3 DNA that was read is TGTGCCATCAGTACCGGGACTAGCGGGTACAATGAG.